This T cell receptor (beta chain) was sequenced in a study of long-term antiretroviral therapy in people with HIV. Study-level findings and limits: After ART, diversity increased yet remained lower than transplant donor controls. Within the repertoire, clones expanded before ART were dominant at all time points. Unavailable data included ART adherence, viral resistance and therapy changes (switches in treatment).

Trimming cost V 6 bases and J 6 bases, with 21 bases left between them. The CDR3 has 15 amino acids. Germline-derived CDR1 and CDR2 are SQVTM and ANQGSEA. Notes on this clone: Its specificity is not known.

Inclusion required at least two post-ART and at least one pre-ART PBMC samples. The immunoSEQ assay was v3.0, run at survey level. The method was immunoSEQ multiplex PCR; TCRdb's version includes in-frame clones alone and lacks a portion of them. The data show nearly 20,000 clones, 75% to 85% seen once. The chain uses TRBV29-1 and TRBJ1-5; D is undetermined. The receptor was isolated from a woman in her thirties or forties with HIV. Material: unsorted PBMCs, obtained 0.2 years after starting antiretroviral therapy. The CDR3 protein is CSVAIGKAGSQPQHF. The DNA for the CDR3 is TGCAGCGTGGCAATCGGGAAGGCCGGGTCTCAGCCCCAGCATTTT. Variable domain in full (rest from reference TRBV29-1 and TRBJ1-5): SAVISQKPSRDICQRGTSLTIQCQVDSQVTMMFWYRQQPGQSLTLIATANQGSEATYESGFVIDKFPISRPNLTFSTLTVSNMSPEDSSIYLCSVAIGKAGSQPQHFGDGTRLSIL.